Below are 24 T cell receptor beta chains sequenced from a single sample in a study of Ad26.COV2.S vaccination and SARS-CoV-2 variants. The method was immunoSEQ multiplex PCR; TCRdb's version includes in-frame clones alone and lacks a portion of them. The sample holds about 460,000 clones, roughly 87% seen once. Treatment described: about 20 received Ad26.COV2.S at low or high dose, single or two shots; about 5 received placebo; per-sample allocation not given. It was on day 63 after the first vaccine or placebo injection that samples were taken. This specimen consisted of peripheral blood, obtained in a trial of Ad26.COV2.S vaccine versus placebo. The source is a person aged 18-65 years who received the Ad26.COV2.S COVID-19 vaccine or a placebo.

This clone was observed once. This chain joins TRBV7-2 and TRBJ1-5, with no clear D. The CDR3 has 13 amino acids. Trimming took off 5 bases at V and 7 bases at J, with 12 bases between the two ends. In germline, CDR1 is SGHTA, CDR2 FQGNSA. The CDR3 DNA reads TGTGCCAGCAGCGAAAGGTTAAGACAGCCCCAGCATTTT. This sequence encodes CASSERLRQPQHF.

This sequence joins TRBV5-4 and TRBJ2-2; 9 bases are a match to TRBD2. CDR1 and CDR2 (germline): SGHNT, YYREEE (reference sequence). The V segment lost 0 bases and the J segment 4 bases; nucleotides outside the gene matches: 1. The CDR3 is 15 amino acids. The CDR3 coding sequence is TGTGCCAGCAGCTTGGTAGCGGGAGCCACCGGGGAGCTGTTTTTT. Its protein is CASSLVAGATGELFF.

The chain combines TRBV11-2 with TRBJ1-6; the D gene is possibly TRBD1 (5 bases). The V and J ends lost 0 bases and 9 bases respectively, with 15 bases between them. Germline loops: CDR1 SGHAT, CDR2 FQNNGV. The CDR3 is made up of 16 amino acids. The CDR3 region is CASSLDSGYRSSPLHF. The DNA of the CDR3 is TGTGCCAGCAGCTTAGATTCAGGGTATAGGAGTTCACCCCTCCACTTT.

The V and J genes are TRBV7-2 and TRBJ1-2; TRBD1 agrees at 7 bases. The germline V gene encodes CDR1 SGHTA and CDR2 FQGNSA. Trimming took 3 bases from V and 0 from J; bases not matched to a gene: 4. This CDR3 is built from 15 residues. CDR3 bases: TGTGCCAGCAGCTTGAACAGGGGTGCTAACTATGGCTACACCTTC. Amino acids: CASSLNRGANYGYTF.

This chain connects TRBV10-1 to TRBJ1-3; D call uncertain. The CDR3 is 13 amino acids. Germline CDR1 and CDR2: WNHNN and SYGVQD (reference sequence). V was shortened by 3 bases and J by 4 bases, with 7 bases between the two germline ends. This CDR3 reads CASSDGLGNTIYF. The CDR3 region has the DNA TGCGCCAGCAGTGATGGATTGGGAAACACCATATATTTT.

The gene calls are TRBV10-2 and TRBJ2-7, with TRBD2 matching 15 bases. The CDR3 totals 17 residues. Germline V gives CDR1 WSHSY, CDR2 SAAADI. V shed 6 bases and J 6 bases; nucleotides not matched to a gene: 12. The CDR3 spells CASSPGLAGGVRGEQYF. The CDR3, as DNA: TGCGCCAGCAGCCCCGGACTAGCGGGAGGGGTACGGGGCGAGCAGTACTTC.

CDR3: CASSTNPPGELFF. DNA for the CDR3: TGCGCCAGCAGCACCAACCCTCCCGGGGAGCTGTTTTTT. The rearrangement joins TRBV5-1 to TRBJ2-2; D is unresolved. CDR1 is SGHRS, CDR2 YFSETQ, per germline. The CDR3 length is 13 residues. V lost 4 bases and J lost 6, with 10 bases in between.

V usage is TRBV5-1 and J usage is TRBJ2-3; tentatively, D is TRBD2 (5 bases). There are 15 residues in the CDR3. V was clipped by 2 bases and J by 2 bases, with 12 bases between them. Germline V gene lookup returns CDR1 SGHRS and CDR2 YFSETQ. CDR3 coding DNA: TGCGCCAGCAGCTTAGCATTGAGGGCCACAGATACGCAGTATTTT. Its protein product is CASSLALRATDTQYF.

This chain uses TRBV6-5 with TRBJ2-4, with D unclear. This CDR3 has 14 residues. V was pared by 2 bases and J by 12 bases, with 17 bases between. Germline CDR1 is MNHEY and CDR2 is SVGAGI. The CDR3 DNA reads TGTGCCAGCAGTTACGCGCGACCCCCTGACACTCAGTACTTC. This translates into CASSYARPPDTQYF.

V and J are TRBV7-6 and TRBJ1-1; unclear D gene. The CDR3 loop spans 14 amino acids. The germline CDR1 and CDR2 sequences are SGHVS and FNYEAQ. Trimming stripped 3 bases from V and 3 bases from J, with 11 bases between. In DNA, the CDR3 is TGTGCCAGCAGCTTTGGCTTGCGGGACACTGAAGCTTTCTTT. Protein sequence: CASSFGLRDTEAFF.

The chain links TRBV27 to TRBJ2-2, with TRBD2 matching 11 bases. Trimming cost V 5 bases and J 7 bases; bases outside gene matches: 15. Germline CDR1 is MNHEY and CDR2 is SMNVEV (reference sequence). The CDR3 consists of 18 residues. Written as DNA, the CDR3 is TGTGCCAGCAGTCCCTCCTCAGGTAGCGGGGGGGCCTACGGGGAGCTGTTTTTT. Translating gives CASSPSSGSGGAYGELFF.

CDR3: CASSSGLAGGSVDTQYF. The CDR3 nucleotides are TGTGCCAGCAGCTCCGGCCTAGCGGGAGGTTCAGTAGATACGCAGTATTTT. The V and J genes are TRBV11-2 and TRBJ2-3, with 11 bases matching TRBD2. Germline assignment: CDR1 SGHAT and CDR2 FQNNGV. The CDR3 covers 17 residues. The V segment lost 4 bases and the J segment 5 bases; nucleotides outside the gene matches: 11. The variable domain in full, with the rest retrieved from reference TRBV11-2 and TRBJ2-3, is EAGVAQSPRYKIIEKRQSVAFWCNPISGHATLYWYQQILGQGPKLLIQFQNNGVVDDSQLPKDRFSAERLKGVDSTLKIQPAKLEDSAVYLCASSSGLAGGSVDTQYFGPGTRLTVL.

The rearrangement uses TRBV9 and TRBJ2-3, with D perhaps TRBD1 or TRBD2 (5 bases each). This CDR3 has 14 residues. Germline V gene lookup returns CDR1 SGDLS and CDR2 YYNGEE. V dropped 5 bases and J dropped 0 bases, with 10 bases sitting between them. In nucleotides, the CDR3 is TGTGCCAGCAGTTGGGGGTTGAGCACAGATACGCAGTATTTT. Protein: CASSWGLSTDTQYF.

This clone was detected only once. The CDR3 spells CASSPAQGYEQYF. In DNA form, the CDR3 reads TGTGCCAGCTCACCAGCACAGGGATACGAGCAGTACTTC. The chain joins TRBV18 to TRBJ2-7; D might be TRBD1 (6 bases). CDR3 length equals 13 residues. CDR1 and CDR2 from the germline V gene are KGHSH and LQKENI. V was cut by 2 bases and J by 4 bases, with 9 bases left in between.

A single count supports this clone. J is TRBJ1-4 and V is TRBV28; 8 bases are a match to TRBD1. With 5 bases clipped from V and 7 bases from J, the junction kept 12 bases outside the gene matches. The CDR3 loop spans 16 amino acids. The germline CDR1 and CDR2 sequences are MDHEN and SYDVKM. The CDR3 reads CASSPYEQGVTEKLFF. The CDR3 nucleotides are TGTGCCAGCAGTCCGTACGAACAGGGGGTGACTGAAAAACTGTTTTTT. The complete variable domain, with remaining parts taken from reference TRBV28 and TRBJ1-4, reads DVKVTQSSRYLVKRTGEKVFLECVQDMDHENMFWYRQDPGLGLRLIYFSYDVKMKEKGDIPEGYSVSREKKERFSLILESASTNQTSMYLCASSPYEQGVTEKLFFGSGTQLSVL.

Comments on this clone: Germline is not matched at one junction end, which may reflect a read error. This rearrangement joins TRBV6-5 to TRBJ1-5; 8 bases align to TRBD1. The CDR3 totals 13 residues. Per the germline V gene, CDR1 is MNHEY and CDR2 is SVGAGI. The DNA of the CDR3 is TGTGCCAGCAGTTACGACAGGGGATATCGGCCTTATTTT. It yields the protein CASSYDRGYRPYF.

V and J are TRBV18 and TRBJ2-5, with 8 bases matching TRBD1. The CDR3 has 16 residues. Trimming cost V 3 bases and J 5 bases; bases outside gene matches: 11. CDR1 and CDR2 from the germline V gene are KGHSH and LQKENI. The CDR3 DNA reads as TGTGCCAGCTCACCGAGGACAGGGTCCTTTGAGGAGACCCAGTACTTC. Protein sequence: CASSPRTGSFEETQYF.

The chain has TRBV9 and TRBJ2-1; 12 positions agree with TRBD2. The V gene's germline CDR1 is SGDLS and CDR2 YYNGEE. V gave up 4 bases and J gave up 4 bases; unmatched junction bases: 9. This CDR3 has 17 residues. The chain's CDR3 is CASSPRLGLAGYNEQFF. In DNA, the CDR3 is TGTGCCAGCAGCCCCCGCCTTGGACTAGCGGGGTACAATGAGCAGTTCTTC.

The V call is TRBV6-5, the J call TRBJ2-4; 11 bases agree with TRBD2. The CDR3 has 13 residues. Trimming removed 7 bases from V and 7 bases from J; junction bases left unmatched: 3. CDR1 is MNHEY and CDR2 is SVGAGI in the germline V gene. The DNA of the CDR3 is TGTGCCAGCAAACTAGCGGGGGTGAACATTCAGTACTTC. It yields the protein CASKLAGVNIQYF.

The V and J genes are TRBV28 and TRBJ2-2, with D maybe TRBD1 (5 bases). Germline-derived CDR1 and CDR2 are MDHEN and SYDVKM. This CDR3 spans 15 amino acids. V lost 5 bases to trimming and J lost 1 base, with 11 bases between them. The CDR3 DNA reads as TGTGCCAGCAGTCCAGGGCCCCTGAACACCGGGGAGCTGTTTTTT. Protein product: CASSPGPLNTGELFF.

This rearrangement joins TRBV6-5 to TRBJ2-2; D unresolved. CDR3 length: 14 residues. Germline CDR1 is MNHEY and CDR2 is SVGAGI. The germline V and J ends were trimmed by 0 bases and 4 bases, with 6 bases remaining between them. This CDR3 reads CASSYSVRTGELFF. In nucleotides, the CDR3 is TGTGCCAGCAGTTACTCAGTACGCACCGGGGAGCTGTTTTTT.

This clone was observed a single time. In DNA form, the CDR3 reads TGCGCCAGCAGCCAAAATCAAGACCGGGTGAACACTGAAGCTTTCTTT. This codes for CASSQNQDRVNTEAFF. The chain joins TRBV4-3 to TRBJ1-1; no firm D call. The CDR3 runs to 16 residues. Germline CDR1 LGHNA, CDR2 YSLEER. V lost 2 bases to trimming and J lost 0 bases, with 13 bases between them.

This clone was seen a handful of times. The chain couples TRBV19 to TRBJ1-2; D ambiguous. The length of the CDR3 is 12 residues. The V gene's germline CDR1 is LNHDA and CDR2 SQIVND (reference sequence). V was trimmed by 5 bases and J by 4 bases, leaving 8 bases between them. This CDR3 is CASSLRFYGYTF. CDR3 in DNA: TGTGCCAGTAGTCTCCGATTCTATGGCTACACCTTC.

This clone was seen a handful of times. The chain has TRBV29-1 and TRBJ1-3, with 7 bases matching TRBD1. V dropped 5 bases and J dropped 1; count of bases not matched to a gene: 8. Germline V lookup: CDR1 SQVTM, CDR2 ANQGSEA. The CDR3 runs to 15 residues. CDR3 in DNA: TGCAGCGTTCTCGGACAGGCGGTATCTGGAAACACCATATATTTT. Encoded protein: CSVLGQAVSGNTIYF.